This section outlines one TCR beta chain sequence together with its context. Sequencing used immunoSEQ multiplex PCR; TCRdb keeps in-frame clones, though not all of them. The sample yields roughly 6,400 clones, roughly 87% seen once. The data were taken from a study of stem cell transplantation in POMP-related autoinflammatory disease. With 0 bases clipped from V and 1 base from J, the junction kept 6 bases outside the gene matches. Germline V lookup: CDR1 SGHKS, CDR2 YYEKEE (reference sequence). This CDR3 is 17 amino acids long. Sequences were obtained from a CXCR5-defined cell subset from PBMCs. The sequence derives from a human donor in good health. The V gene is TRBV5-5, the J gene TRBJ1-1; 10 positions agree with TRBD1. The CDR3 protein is CASSLVWRTGGNTEAFF. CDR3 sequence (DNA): TGTGCCAGCAGCTTGGTTTGGAGGACAGGGGGGAACACTGAAGCTTTCTTT.